The entry below gives a single T cell receptor (beta chain) sequence along with its context. Its matching antigen is unknown. The germline gene is not matched at one end of the junction; a read error may be the cause. Germline CDR1 reads SGHNT; CDR2 reads YENEEA. The CDR3 sequence is 15 residues long. This record comes from a study of tumor-infiltrating lymphocytes in primary liver carcinoma. The authors took blood RNA from unsorted whole blood and also extracted germline DNA. Approximately 3.8 milliliters of peripheral blood were drawn preoperatively. Priming with a constant-region primer yielded TCR beta cDNA from 450 to 550 ng total RNA. Employing slightly modified ARM-PCR, three nested multiplex PCR rounds were run, and these gave rise to the TCR beta libraries. The two initial PCR rounds, nine to eleven cycles each, used TRBV1-TRBV30 forward and C-beta reverse primers. TCRdb used MiXCR to reprocess the multiplex PCR reads, holding one entry per CDR3 protein. The sample has around 330,000 distinct CDR3 sequences, 50% to 60% seen once; the top ten hold over 15%.

General observations from the study: Tumors carried a top-250-clone fraction significantly exceeding that of blood (p = 0.039).

This sequence was found in a woman aged 25 to 39 with primary liver carcinoma and hepatitis B virus infection. The chain carries TRBV11-3 and TRBJ2-1; D could derive from TRBD1 or TRBD2 (5 bases each). The sequenced sample consisted of peripheral blood. As DNA, the CDR3 is TGTGGCAGCAGCTTACGGGGACCAGAGGAGCATGAGCAGTTCTTC. Its protein product is CGSSLRGPEEHEQFF.